Sequencing of this T cell receptor beta chain was carried out in a study of PD-1 blockade in classical Hodgkin lymphoma. Overall study context: The nivolumab dose that patients received was 3 mg/kg, given intravenously every 2 weeks.

The protocol was immunoSEQ multiplex PCR, while the TCRdb copy is restricted to in-frame clones and leaves out a portion. The table includes over 85,000 clones, about 93% detected once. Study-level findings and limits: Still unresolved is the cause of the repertoire differences, which may be disease activity or prior therapy. Newly diagnosed and completely responding patients shared comparable baseline diversity. Newly diagnosed patients were reported to exhibit reduced baseline TCR diversity relative to healthy donors.

On this clone: Antigen specificity is unknown.

Sample time point: cycle 4 day 1 (C4D1), after 6 weeks of nivolumab. Following autologous stem cell transplantation, relapse occurred in every patient, and exposure to brentuximab vedotin varied. This CDR3 is built from 15 residues. V lost 3 bases to trimming and J lost 4 bases; unmatched junction nucleotides: 6. The germline CDR1 and CDR2 sequences are MDHEN and SYDVKM. The J gene is TRBJ2-7, the V gene TRBV28, with 10 bases lining up with TRBD2. Here the sequenced sample was peripheral blood mononuclear cells (PBMCs), taken before the fourth cycle of nivolumab. This TCR came from a human donor with classical Hodgkin lymphoma. CDR3 residues: CASSLWTSGDYEQYF. The CDR3 nucleotides read TGTGCCAGCAGTTTGTGGACTAGCGGAGATTACGAGCAGTACTTC.